The present entry profiles one TCR beta chain with its context. Its antigen is currently unknown. Unique molecular identifiers tagged the TCRbeta library. TCRdb re-derived calls from the PCR reads in MiXCR, one entry per CDR3 protein. The sample lists 580,000 or so distinct CDR3 sequences, 20% to 25% occurring once. Germline V gene data show CDR1 as DFQATT and CDR2 as SNEGSKA (reference sequence). Unmatched junction bases numbered 2, after V lost 2 bases and J lost 1 base. The CDR3 totals 13 residues. This record comes from a study of T-cell reconstitution after alpha-beta-depleted transplantation in children. Points from the study as a whole: Recipient T cells and thymic progenitors that survived gave rise to the high TCRbeta diversity observed at day 60 in some patients. As was reported, about two months after transplant, alpha-beta T cells came from several hundred expanded graft clones. By one year post-transplant, T-cell counts and diversity largely arose from T cells that were newly produced.

Sequenced here: PBMCs, mostly from graft donor cells, sampled 360 days after TCRalphabeta/CD19-depleted stem cell transplant. The TCR originated in a boy less than two years old who had a stem cell transplant for acute myeloid leukemia, so the T cells may come from the graft donor. V is TRBV20-1 and J is TRBJ2-7, with 7 positions matching TRBD2. The CDR3 DNA follows: TGCAGTGCTAGAAGGGAGGGTTCCTACGAGCAGTACGTC. Translation: CSARREGSYEQYV.